This T cell receptor beta chain was captured by sequencing in a study of blood T cell repertoires in COVID-19. Overall study context: The United States, Italy and Spain provided the acute and convalescent COVID-19 samples.

Residents of about two dozen US areas, aged about 18 to 100 years, made up the participants. Cohort placement rested on clinical history that participants reported themselves. Source study methods: Counts of nucleated cells, estimated from reference gene primer amplification, were obtained. Assay: immunoSEQ multiplex PCR; the TCRdb copy retains only in-frame clones and omits some. V and J calls and clone size follow that table, whereas D and trimming were derived from the DNA. The sample shows over 300,000 clones, 87% of them seen only once. The length of the CDR3 is 15 residues. Germline CDR1 and CDR2: KGHSH and LQKENI. Losses at the gene ends were 1 base for V and 6 bases for J; bases not matched to a gene: 6.

This chain joins TRBV18 and TRBJ2-1; TRBD1 agrees at 7 bases. The receptor was derived from a woman between 25 and 40 years old who had recovered from COVID-19. The sequencing sample was made of PBMCs or T cells enriched from blood (not recorded which). The CDR3: CASSPRGQLGNEQFF. The CDR3 DNA follows: TGTGCCAGCTCACCACGGGGACAGTTGGGCAATGAGCAGTTCTTC.